This entry concerns a single TCR beta chain. Antigen specificity is unknown. Sequencing used immunoSEQ multiplex PCR; TCRdb keeps in-frame clones, though not all of them. Of around 370,000 clones listed, about 85% are singletons. These data originate in a study of Ad26.COV2.S vaccination and SARS-CoV-2 variants. Study at large: Trial arm assignment for the donor was COV1001 Ad26.COV2.S. Study-wide results and caveats: Substantial breadth was reportedly displayed by spike-specific CD8+ and CD4+ T cell responses after vaccination.

The CDR3 extends over 14 amino acids. Germline V gives CDR1 SGHDT, CDR2 YYEEEE. V was shortened by 0 bases and J by 1 base, with 7 bases between the two germline ends. The treatment is: 15 to 20 received Ad26.COV2.S at low or high dose, single or two shots; about 5 received placebo; per-sample allocation not given. Samples came from day 63 after the first vaccine or placebo injection. Sequencing was performed on peripheral blood, taken in a trial of Ad26.COV2.S vaccine versus placebo. The chain is built from TRBV5-6 and TRBJ2-5; D gene unclear. This clonotype was obtained from a person aged 18-60 years who received the Ad26.COV2.S COVID-19 vaccine or a placebo. DNA of the CDR3: TGTGCCAGCAGCTTGGGGTGGGCCCAAGAGACCCAGTACTTC. This codes for CASSLGWAQETQYF.